This is a list of T cell receptor beta chains from one sample in a study of blood T cell repertoires in COVID-19. Profiled with immunoSEQ multiplex PCR; TCRdb holds only in-frame clones, not every one. Of fewer than 450,000 clones in the sample, about 89% were seen once. The specimen was peripheral blood. The receptors stem from a woman aged 45-65 years with COVID-19, enrolled during active disease. The CDR3 runs from the conserved cysteine through the conserved F or W.

V,CDR3
TRBV3-1/TRBV3-2,CASSPTLSGRAGETQYF
TRBV7-2,CASSSSGGTGELFF
TRBV6-2/TRBV6-3,CASSYERLVQFF
TRBV5-1,CASSLEGASGSGETQYF
TRBV5-1,CASSLGLAGGPQGNEQFF
TRBV10-1,CASSEELAATEAFF
TRBV11-3,CASSLGGGRQSYEQYF
TRBV4-1,CASSAKGQTYGYTF
TRBV7-9,CASSLVNEQYF
TRBV7-3,CASSPLARGLLSTEAFF
TRBV7-3,CASSLLGHEQYF
TRBV18,CASSADAGGRGYTF
TRBV30,CALDGTGRSGANVLTF
TRBV4-1,CASSQATGSSYEQYF
TRBV30,CAWSYTYEQYF
TRBV24-1,CATSDSGHTDTQYF
TRBV3-1/TRBV3-2,CASSRDRARNEKLFF
TRBV4-1,CASSQVYSNQPQHF
TRBV9,CASSVALYNEQFF
TRBV12-5,CASRQGSNTGELFF
TRBV27,CASSFSPWRVGGYTGELFF
TRBV19,CASSMGSGRSTYNEQFF
TRBV19,CASRGQGSYGYTF
TRBV7-2,CASSLKWETEAFF
TRBV6-5,CASSYSGKYEQYF
TRBV7-2,CASSLSRYEQYF
TRBV5-1,CASSPLDRTYGYTF
TRBV4-3,CASSHSQGAGNYGYTF
TRBV18,CASSGQSNYEQYF
TRBV5-8,CASSLERLANYGYTF
TRBV15,CATSTGTGMLGNQPQHF
TRBV27,CASSLSIQADTQYF
TRBV5-6,CASSQGNIPPLHF
TRBV7-9,CASSLAKISEAFF
TRBV28,CASRGGQGGDTQYF
TRBV6-5,CASSPGWAGGYEQYF
TRBV5-1,CASSLLAGGPDLRFF
TRBV12-5,CASGYRGRNYGYTF
TRBV6-6,CASSYTGAPSGEQYF
TRBV19,CAATSNYNEQFF
TRBV19,CASSIGQGGNQPQHF
TRBV10-3,CAISGTTTNEKLFF
TRBV5-1,CASSLTGWGTEAFF
TRBV18,CASSDRGPGQPQHF